The sequence of this T cell receptor beta chain was determined in a study of T cells in Graves' hyperthyroidism and ophthalmopathy. This CDR3 comprises 17 residues. V was clipped by 4 bases and J by 6 bases; unmatched bases: 13. The germline gives CDR1 LNHDA, CDR2 SQIVND (reference sequence). Authors of the study amplified TCR beta CDR3 regions from RNA transcripts. HTBI primers were employed in a first-round RT-PCR of the TCR CDR3. MiXCR, applied by TCRdb to the multiplex PCR reads, yields one record per CDR3 protein. The sample has 300,000 to 400,000 distinct CDR3 sequences, roughly 18% seen once. This clonotype originated in a woman aged 45-65 years with Graves' hyperthyroidism. The chain has TRBV19 and TRBJ1-5, with TRBD1 identical over 9 bases. The sample taken for sequencing was blood. The CDR3 DNA reads TGTGCCAGTAGTACCGTCCCGGGACAGGGTTTAATTCAGCCCCAGCATTTT. This encodes CASSTVPGQGLIQPQHF.